This T cell receptor (beta chain) was captured by sequencing in a study of human T cells and chemical hapten exposure (dated by TCRdb to about 2021). Notes on the research overall: For sensitization, 2% DPC in acetone was applied to an approximately 2 cm by approximately 2 cm area of upper inner arm skin. For TCR sequencing, blood came from 25 to 35 alopecia patients at anywhere from one to four time points (pre-sensitization, 2, 6 and 24 weeks). Patch tests used Finn chambers with 0.01% DPC on the upper back, scored after 6 days by International Contact Dermatitis Research Group standards. Throughout the approximately 25-week study period, patients were also given weekly therapeutic DPC doses on the scalp. In alopecia patients, the study followed how the peripheral blood TCR repertoire changed in vivo over primary and secondary sensitization to diphenylcyclopropenone (DPC), a hapten. For every blood RNA sample, sequencing covered both the TCR alpha and TCR beta chains. Libraries were combined into a pool for sequencing, and differences in TCR yield between samples came mainly from small differences in library volumes within the pool. Most of the patients in the cohort were female, and the cohort covered alopecia areata with under or over 50% scalp involvement, alopecia totalis and alopecia universalis. Blood samples were taken from patients before sensitization (week 0) and at 2, 6 and about 24 weeks after DPC sensitization.

Overall study results and their limits: A positive correlation was found between the number of PT1 expanded TCRs and patch test score, with significance reached at thresholds 8, 16 and 32 but not 4. Expanded TCRs formed significantly more large CDR3 similarity clusters than pre-sensitization or healthy control sets, consistent with antigen-driven responses. Repeated subsampling changed both the strength of the expansion versus patch-test correlation and the threshold at which that correlation became significant. Because all patients had alopecia, a presumed autoimmune disease, the immune response of the patients might differ from that of healthy individuals. No change with DPC sensitization was found in the number of TCRs above 1 in 1000 frequency, and no evidence of global repertoire structure alterations was found.

What this sample's time point label stands for: pre-sensitization, week 0. The sample's treatment or condition label, in plain terms: therapeutic diphenylcyclopropenone sensitization with weekly scalp DPC. Total RNA was extracted from unfractionated whole blood that had been collected in Tempus Blood RNA tubes. At every patch-test visit, the blood draw took place before the patch test was put on. To be eligible, patients had to be aged 18 to 70, diagnosed with alopecia and judged suitable for DPC therapy, while pregnant patients were excluded. Libraries were built with RACE. Sequencing relied on a NextSeq 500. Library preparation attached unique molecular identifiers to individual cDNA molecules for quantitative, reproducible TCR counting. The original pipeline was this. A median of approximately 100,000 TCRs per sample was observed, with a range of roughly 23,224 to 700,000. The Decombinator software suite was used to annotate V, J and CDR3 in the TCR reads. For PS versus PT1 abundance plots, all samples were subsampled to the same number of TCRs (28,000). Expanded TCRs were defined as absent before sensitization and observed at least eight times at the 2-week time point. TCRdb trimmed public reads at Q25 via fastp, called clones via MiXCR and kept in-frame beta chains. Rows with a matching CDR3 protein are joined into one entry that keeps the most common DNA and genes. The V and J calls come from TCRdb's annotation, not from the publication. Counted in this sample were over 50,000 distinct CDR3 sequences; approximately 10% of them appeared once. The ten largest account for approximately 9.5% of the sample.

This clonotype was observed many times. Which antigen it targets is not known. Nothing much larger sits one base from this clone, and base qualities are not available. The source was whole blood, collected in connection with sensitization to the hapten diphenylcyclopropenone (DPC). This TCR came from a woman in her twenties or thirties with alopecia areata. Some clones in this sample may be carry-over from other donors' samples.

The CDR3 reads CASSNHKAGMNTEAFF. The nucleotide sequence reads TGTGCCAGCAGCAACCACAAAGCAGGTATGAACACTGAAGCTTTCTTT. In this chain, TRBV21-1 is recombined with TRBJ1-1. TRBV21-1 is flagged as a pseudogene. The CDR3, from cysteine to phenylalanine, totals 16 residues. Of all the DNA, just the CDR3 is kept, 48 bases in frame from base 1.